This note documents a single T cell receptor beta chain sequence. Its antigen remains unknown. This entry belongs to a study of T cell responses to AZD1222 COVID-19 vaccine. Study-level findings and limits: The study found vaccine-associated CD4 TCRs spanning spike, dominant at 160-218 and 743-854. Reportedly, close to half of spike-specific TCRs are directed against unmutated variant regions. Mostly white British, mostly female donors; authors suggested clonal diversity may be underestimated.

This CDR3 is 16 amino acids long. CDR1 is LGHDT, CDR2 YNNKEL, per germline (reference sequence). Trimming took off 0 bases at V and 2 bases at J, with 14 bases between the two ends. Here immunoSEQ multiplex PCR was the method, and the copy in TCRdb shows in-frame clones only, minus some. The sample has some 65,000 clones; 75% to 85% are singletons. V gene TRBV3-1 (or the pseudogene TRBV3-2) combines with J gene TRBJ2-7, with TRBD1 as a possible D gene (7 bases). Sequenced here: peripheral blood, sampled on day 0 of MenACWY control vaccination. This receptor was identified in an adult in good health. The CDR3 region is CASSQDSGGSPYEQYF. The DNA of the CDR3 is TGTGCCAGCAGCCAAGATTCAGGGGGGTCTCCCTACGAGCAGTACTTC.